These 18 T cell receptor beta chains originate from one sample sequenced in a study of long-term antiretroviral therapy in people with HIV. Researchers report immunoSEQ v3.0 was run at survey level. The table came from immunoSEQ multiplex PCR; TCRdb's copy has only in-frame clones and leaves some out. The profile shows 15,000 to 20,000 clones, around four fifths of them singletons. The starting material was unsorted PBMCs, obtained 2.5 years before starting antiretroviral therapy. The source of these receptors is a woman aged 45-60 years with HIV.

This chain joins TRBV6-1 and TRBJ2-3, with TRBD2 identical over 8 bases. V gave up 4 bases and J gave up 4 bases; unmatched junction bases: 7. This CDR3 contains 15 residues. Germline CDR1 MNHNS, CDR2 SASEGT. This chain's CDR3 is CASSAGGGPPDTQYF. The CDR3, as DNA: TGTGCCAGCAGTGCGGGCGGGGGGCCCCCAGATACGCAGTATTTT.

This sequence joins TRBV4-1 and TRBJ2-5; 9 bases map to TRBD2. The junction had 8 bases not matched to a gene; V was cut back by 1 base and J by 5 bases. In germline, CDR1 is MGHRA, CDR2 YSYEKL. The CDR3 is made up of 16 amino acids. The CDR3 protein is CASSQVVSGGEETQYF. CDR3 coding DNA: TGCGCCAGCAGCCAAGTGGTTAGCGGGGGAGAGGAGACCCAGTACTTC.

The gene calls are TRBV27 and TRBJ1-2; 8 bases map to TRBD1. CDR3 length: 13 residues. Germline CDR1 is MNHEY and CDR2 is SMNVEV (reference sequence). The trim removed 6 bases at V and 2 bases at J, leaving 2 bases unmatched. The CDR3 sequence: CASSRQGNYGYTF. DNA for the CDR3: TGTGCCAGCAGCAGACAGGGGAACTATGGCTACACCTTC.

This clone has only a few counts. The V call is TRBV28, the J call TRBJ1-1; TRBD1 aligns across 8 bases. The trim removed 5 bases at V and 1 base at J, leaving 3 bases unmatched. Germline-derived CDR1 and CDR2 are MDHEN and SYDVKM. This CDR3 has 14 residues. This chain's CDR3 is CASSPTGANTEAFF. The CDR3 nucleotides are TGTGCCAGCAGTCCGACAGGGGCGAACACTGAAGCTTTCTTT.

V usage is TRBV6-5 and J usage is TRBJ2-3; 8 positions match TRBD2. This CDR3 region has 16 residues. Germline V gene data show CDR1 as MNHEY and CDR2 as SVGAGI. The trim removed 0 bases at V and 5 bases at J, leaving 7 bases unmatched. CDR3 residues: CASSYSGGLAGDTQYF. In nucleotides, the CDR3 is TGTGCCAGCAGTTACTCGGGGGGCCTAGCGGGAGATACGCAGTATTTT.

The CDR3 protein is CATGRSNTEAFF. CDR3 nucleotide sequence: TGTGCCACCGGACGGTCGAACACTGAAGCTTTCTTT. This sequence joins TRBV6-5 and TRBJ1-1, with D unclear. CDR3 length: 12 amino acids. V lost 10 bases and J lost 1, with 10 bases in between. Germline V gene data show CDR1 as MNHEY and CDR2 as SVGAGI.

By proportion, this clone is medium-sized. The chain links TRBV5-1 to TRBJ2-2, with 8 nucleotides matching TRBD2. The CDR3 contains 17 residues. V lost 0 bases and J lost 3; bases outside the gene matches: 7. CDR1 is SGHRS and CDR2 is YFSETQ in the germline V gene. This chain's CDR3 is CASSLAPGGADTGELFF. The CDR3 DNA follows: TGCGCCAGCAGCTTGGCCCCGGGGGGGGCTGACACCGGGGAGCTGTTTTTT.

The J gene is TRBJ1-5, the V gene TRBV4-1, with a weak D call TRBD1 (5 bases). With 1 base removed from V and 0 bases from J, the gap between germline ends came to 7 bases. This CDR3 has 15 residues. Germline lookup yields CDR1 MGHRA and CDR2 YSYEKL. The CDR3 DNA is TGCGCCAGCAGCCAAGCCGGGGGTAGCAATCAGCCCCAGCATTTT. Amino acid sequence: CASSQAGGSNQPQHF.

In its sample, this clone ranks as medium-sized (0.01 to 0.1%). This chain joins TRBV7-9 and TRBJ1-2; TRBD1 might be the D (6 bases). This CDR3 spans 16 amino acids. Trimming stripped 4 bases from V and 5 bases from J, with 20 bases between. Germline V gene sequence: CDR1 SEHNR, CDR2 FQNEAQ (reference sequence). CDR3 nucleotides: TGTGCCAGCAGCTGGGTCCCGACAGGCTTTGATTATGGCTACACCTTC. Its protein product is CASSWVPTGFDYGYTF.

The chain recombines TRBV4-1 with TRBJ1-5; D unclear. Germline V gives CDR1 MGHRA, CDR2 YSYEKL. The CDR3 loop spans 13 amino acids. V shed 0 bases and J shed 3 bases, with 3 bases lying between them. CDR3 sequence (DNA): TGCGCCAGCAGCCAAGAACCCAATCAGCCCCAGCATTTT. This codes for CASSQEPNQPQHF.

This clone was recorded only once. The chain employs TRBV14 and TRBJ2-5; D is perhaps TRBD2 (5 bases). The CDR3 has 14 residues. V gave up 4 bases and J gave up 0 bases, with 9 bases separating them. Germline CDR1 reads SGHDN; CDR2 reads FVKESK. The CDR3 DNA is TGTGCCAGCAGCCTCAGCGGTTACCAAGAGACCCAGTACTTC. Protein: CASSLSGYQETQYF.

V and J are TRBV6-1 and TRBJ1-5, with no clear D. The CDR3 is 15 amino acids. Trimming left V 6 bases short and J 1 base short, with 13 bases between. Germline CDR1 MNHNS, CDR2 SASEGT. CDR3 loop: CASSRLKGSNQPQHF. The CDR3 region has the DNA TGTGCCAGCAGCCGACTTAAGGGCAGCAATCAGCCCCAGCATTTT.

The V and J genes are TRBV5-1 and TRBJ2-3, with TRBD1 identical over 9 bases. V shed 4 bases, J shed 4 bases, and the junction held 13 bases outside the gene matches. The germline V gene encodes CDR1 SGHRS and CDR2 YFSETQ. The length of the CDR3 is 17 residues. CDR3 DNA sequence: TGCGCCAGCAGCCTCGACCGGGACAGGGCAGGGGCAGATACGCAGTATTTT. It is translated as CASSLDRDRAGADTQYF.

The V gene is TRBV19, the J gene TRBJ2-2; maybe TRBD1 (6 bases). Germline V lookup: CDR1 LNHDA, CDR2 SQIVND (reference sequence). Deletions cut 5 bases from V and 6 bases from J, with 25 bases between. CDR3 length: 18 residues. The DNA of the CDR3 is TGTGCCAGTAGTCCCTCCGGACAGTCCCTCCGGCGCGCCGGGGAGCTGTTTTTT. Protein: CASSPSGQSLRRAGELFF.

The genes are TRBV10-2 and TRBJ1-2; D possibly corresponds to TRBD1 (5 bases). This CDR3 is 13 amino acids long. Trimming took off 8 bases at V and 5 bases at J, with 15 bases between the two ends. Per the germline V gene, CDR1 is WSHSY and CDR2 is SAAADI. CDR3: CASAPGPGYGYTF. The CDR3 DNA is TGCGCCAGCGCCCCAGGACCAGGGTATGGCTACACCTTC.

The chain combines TRBV11-2 with TRBJ1-3, with no clear D. The CDR3 covers 12 residues. Germline V gives CDR1 SGHAT, CDR2 FQNNGV. V was pared by 1 base and J by 10 bases, with 8 bases between. DNA of the CDR3: TGTGCCAGCAGCTTAGCCCCCGGTACCATATATTTT. This translates into CASSLAPGTIYF.

The chain joins TRBV18 to TRBJ1-6, with D possibly matching TRBD1 (5 bases). CDR3 length: 16 amino acids. Germline loops: CDR1 KGHSH, CDR2 LQKENI. The V gene lost 3 bases and the J gene lost 10 bases, with 19 bases spanning the gap. CDR3 amino acids: CASSPPSRREGSPLHF. CDR3 sequence (DNA): TGTGCCAGCTCACCCCCATCCCGCAGGGAGGGATCACCCCTCCACTTT.

CDR3 sequence reads: CASSPGGTSGSTDTQYF. The CDR3 coding sequence is TGTGCCAGCTCCCCAGGGGGGACTAGCGGGAGCACAGATACGCAGTATTTT. This sequence joins TRBV9 and TRBJ2-3, with 12 bases fitting TRBD2. Trimming at V came to 7 bases and at J to 0 bases, leaving 9 bases not matched to a gene. Looked up from germline, CDR1 is SGDLS and CDR2 is YYNGEE. The CDR3 covers 17 residues.